This T cell receptor beta chain was recorded in a study of T-cell reconstitution after alpha-beta-depleted transplantation in children (dated by TCRdb to the mid-2010s). In terms of the full investigation: T-cell immune reconstitution after TCRalphabeta/CD19-depleted allogeneic hematopoietic cell transplantation in children was quantitatively tracked in the study by means of TCR repertoire profiling. Study-level results and caveats: Over subsequent months, a decline in hyperexpanded clone frequencies was noted, and after one year, T-cell counts and TCRbeta diversity were mostly ascribed to newly produced T cells. The high TCRbeta diversity at day 60 in some patients was ascribed to recipient T cells and intrathymic progenitors that had survived conditioning. The apparently early alphabetaT-cell count recovery about two months after transplant was reportedly dependent on only several hundred rapidly expanded clones derived from non-depleted graft cells.

Relative to germline, V is missing 4 bases and J is missing 5 bases, with 5 bases of the junction outside any gene match. The CDR3 measures 16 amino acids from cysteine to phenylalanine. Only the CDR3 DNA is retained, 48 bases long and in frame from the first base. CDR1 LGHDT and CDR2 YNNKEL were looked up in the germline V gene (reference sequence). Libraries were made using PCR. TCRdb names Illumina HiSeq 2500 as the instrument used. TCR library preparation used molecular barcoding, with unique molecular identifiers applied to normalize quantification of the TCRbeta repertoire. TCRdb's own reprocessing of the public reads used fastp at Q25 and MiXCR and kept productive beta chains. Entries that share a CDR3 protein sequence are merged under the most common genes and DNA. The sample profile shows 350,000 to 500,000 distinct CDR3 sequences; 43% of them were found once. The ten largest make up approximately 25% of the sample.

This clonotype was seen a handful of times. Its specific antigen is unknown. There are no base qualities to consult, and no much larger clone falls within one base. The treatment or condition label here, explained by the study, means: allogeneic hematopoietic cell transplantation with graft depleted of TCRalphabeta T cells and CD19 B cells. The children who served as transplant recipients had been given grafts of TCRalphabeta/CD19-depleted allogeneic hematopoietic cells. The rearranged chain carries TRBV3-1 and TRBJ2-3, with 14 bases matching TRBD2. The source is a girl aged 2 to 10 with aplastic anemia, due to receive a stem cell transplant. The material was PBMCs, obtained before TCRalphabeta/CD19-depleted stem cell transplant. The nucleotide sequence is given as TGTGCCAGCAGCCCCCGACTAGCGGGGGGGGGAGATACGCAGTATTTT. Its protein reads: CASSPRLAGGGDTQYF.